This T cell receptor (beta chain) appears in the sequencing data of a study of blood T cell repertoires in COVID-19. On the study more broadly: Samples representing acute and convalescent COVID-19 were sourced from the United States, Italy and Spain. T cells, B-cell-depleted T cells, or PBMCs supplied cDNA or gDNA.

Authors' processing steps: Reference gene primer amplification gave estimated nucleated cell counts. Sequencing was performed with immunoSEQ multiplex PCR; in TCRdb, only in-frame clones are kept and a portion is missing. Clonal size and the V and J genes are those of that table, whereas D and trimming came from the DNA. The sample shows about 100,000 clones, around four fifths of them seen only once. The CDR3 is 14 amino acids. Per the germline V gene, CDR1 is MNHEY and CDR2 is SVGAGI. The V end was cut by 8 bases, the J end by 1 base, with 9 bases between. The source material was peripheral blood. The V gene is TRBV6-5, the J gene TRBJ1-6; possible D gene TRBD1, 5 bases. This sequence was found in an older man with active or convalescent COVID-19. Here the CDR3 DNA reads TGTGCCAGCCAGGGTAGTTCCTATAATTCACCCCTCCACTTT. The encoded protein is CASQGSSYNSPLHF.